The clone carrying this T cell receptor (beta chain) was seen only once. Its specificity is not known. This sample is part of a study of cytomegalovirus exposure and HLA in healthy donors. Study-wide results and limits: Later on, a genetic analysis was performed. It linked a missense variant in DCLRE1C with V- and J-gene trimming of TCR beta. Accounts indicate the classifier identified cytomegalovirus status with strong specificity and sensitivity. Some V segments could not be told apart, so they were left out, TRBV6-2 and TRBV6-3 among them.

Use of 60 Vbeta and 13 Jbeta primers characterized the PCR. Libraries were prepared by immunoSEQ multiplex PCR; TCRdb keeps only in-frame clonotypes and omits some of them. In the table there are 120,000 to 150,000 clones, roughly 78% of which are singletons. The CDR3 sequence is 14 residues long. The V gene lost 4 bases and the J gene lost 1 base, with 12 bases spanning the gap. Per the germline V gene, CDR1 is SGHRS and CDR2 is YFSETQ. The sequence was obtained from a man aged 30 to 45 in good health and CMV-seronegative. V is TRBV5-1 and J is TRBJ2-7, with D possibly matching TRBD2 (7 bases). Sample: PBMCs. This CDR3 reads CASSRGGGSYEQYF. In DNA, the CDR3 is TGCGCCAGCAGCCGAGGGGGGGGGTCCTACGAGCAGTACTTC.